This T cell receptor beta chain is drawn from a study of regulatory T cells in long-lasting Graves disease. A remark on this clonotype: Its matching antigen is unknown.

Notes on the study in general: Among samples with persistent disease, TRBV28, TRBJ1-2 and TRBJ2-5 were favored.

Arm-PCR with iRepertoire HTBI primers amplified the CDR3 regions for these TCR beta libraries. Using its own MiXCR run on the multiplex PCR reads, TCRdb lists one record per CDR3 protein. The data hold about 620,000 distinct CDR3 sequences, with about 16% observed a single time. The CDR3 totals 15 residues. From germline, CDR1 is LGHDT and CDR2 YNNKEL (reference sequence). V was shortened by 3 bases and J by 2 bases, with 11 bases between the two germline ends. The time point here: newly diagnosed GD, antithyroid drugs for less than 3 months. Extracted RNA from PBMCs served as the source of the TCR library. The same sample was also studied in work on T cells in Graves' hyperthyroidism and ophthalmopathy.

This clonotype was sampled from a woman in her 30s with Graves disease. Source: peripheral blood mononuclear cells (PBMCs), taken at new diagnosis, from a patient treated with antithyroid drugs. The chain employs TRBV3-1 and TRBJ1-3; D not certain. The CDR3 DNA reads as TGTGCCAGCAGCCAGGCTCCCGTCACTGGAAACACCATATATTTT. Translation: CASSQAPVTGNTIYF.